Below are 9 T cell receptor beta chains sequenced from a single sample in a study of identical twins. A single record per CDR3 protein comes from TCRdb applying MiXCR to the 5' RACE reads. Among 600,000 to 850,000 distinct CDR3 sequences, approximately 18% were seen once, and the ten largest hold about 12%. The sample also formed part of further work on T cells expressing NK-cell markers.

Input material: PBMCs. These receptors were obtained from a young woman in good health.

This clonotype was observed at least ten times. V gene TRBV4-3 combines with J gene TRBJ2-7, with D perhaps TRBD1 (5 bases). The CDR3 loop spans 14 amino acids. Germline loops: CDR1 LGHNA, CDR2 YSLEER. Trimming took off 0 bases at V and 1 base at J, with 7 bases between the two ends. CDR3 bases: TGCGCCAGCAGCCAAGACCGACAGTCCTACGAGCAGTACTTC. Its protein product is CASSQDRQSYEQYF.

In its sample, this clonotype was seen a few times. This chain links TRBV5-1 with TRBJ2-3; 7 nucleotides agree with TRBD2. The CDR3 is 15 residues long. Losses at the gene ends were 4 bases for V and 5 bases for J; bases not matched to a gene: 10. CDR1 SGHRS and CDR2 YFSETQ come from the germline V gene. The CDR3 DNA reads TGCGCCAGCAGCCTTGGGACTATGGGAGGAGATACGCAGTATTTT. Residues: CASSLGTMGGDTQYF.

The table lists this clonotype with a few counts. The rearrangement links TRBV12-3 or TRBV12-4 to TRBJ2-3; D gene ambiguous. The CDR3 runs to 12 residues. V was trimmed by 3 bases and J by 6 bases, leaving 7 bases between them. The CDR3 DNA sequence: TGTGCCAGCAGTTTTAGCCACGATACGCAGTATTTT. Its translation: CASSFSHDTQYF.

V is TRBV20-1 and J is TRBJ2-3; the D is unclear. Per germline, CDR1 DFQATT and CDR2 SNEGSKA (reference sequence). V lost 5 bases, J lost 0 bases, and 9 bases lay in between. This CDR3 spans 13 amino acids. CDR3 coding DNA: TGCAGTGCTTGGATCCTTAGCACAGATACGCAGTATTTT. This encodes CSAWILSTDTQYF.

This clonotype appeared many times. The V call is TRBV12-3 or TRBV12-4, the J call TRBJ1-1, with 8 bases fitting TRBD1. V shed 5 bases and J 5 bases; nucleotides not matched to a gene: 13. This CDR3 spans 16 amino acids. CDR3 region: CASSPGQGKQGTEAFF. In nucleotides, the CDR3 is TGTGCCAGCAGTCCCGGACAGGGAAAACAGGGGACTGAAGCTTTCTTT.

V and J are TRBV6-2 or TRBV6-3 and TRBJ1-2; unclear D gene. Trimming cost V 6 bases and J 6 bases, with 14 bases left between them. Germline values: CDR1 MNHEY, CDR2 SVGEGT. The CDR3 has 13 amino acids. The DNA of the CDR3 is TGTGCCAGCAGGCGCCGGGAGCAGGATGGCTACACCTTC. Its translation is CASRRREQDGYTF.

The CDR3 bases are TGTGCCAGCAGCCTACAACGAGGAGGGGACAGAAGAACCTACGAGCAGTACTTC. Translated: CASSLQRGGDRRTYEQYF. This sequence joins TRBV11-1 and TRBJ2-7; TRBD1 might be the D (7 bases). V shed 5 bases and J shed 2 bases, with 25 bases lying between them. The germline CDR1 and CDR2 sequences are SGHAT and FQDESV (reference sequence). The CDR3 has 18 amino acids.

This sequence joins TRBV20-1 and TRBJ2-5; perhaps TRBD1 as D (6 bases). Germline CDR1 DFQATT, CDR2 SNEGSKA (reference sequence). The germline V and J ends were trimmed by 5 bases and 2 bases, with 18 bases remaining between them. This CDR3 contains 15 residues. CDR3 amino acids: CSARTQAGAQETQYF. The CDR3 DNA reads as TGCAGTGCTCGGACCCAGGCAGGGGCTCAAGAGACCCAGTACTTC.

This clonotype has only a few counts. V usage is TRBV9 and J usage is TRBJ2-3, with a weak D call TRBD1 (6 bases). The germline V gene encodes CDR1 SGDLS and CDR2 YYNGEE. This CDR3 has 16 amino acids. The ends were cut back, 4 bases at V and 5 bases at J, with 20 bases in the middle. CDR3 residues: CASSPRGGSGGDTQYF. CDR3 DNA: TGTGCCAGCAGCCCAAGAGGGGGAAGTGGAGGAGATACGCAGTATTTT.